This T cell receptor (beta chain) derives from a study of cytomegalovirus exposure and HLA in healthy donors. Study findings and constraints: An observed cluster of highly shared sequence variants was recorded as a likely sequencing artifact.

Trimming shortened V by 5 bases and J by 7 bases, and 6 bases separated the two germline ends. This CDR3 region has 11 residues. Germline loops: CDR1 MNHEY, CDR2 SMNVEV (reference sequence). Note on this clone: What it binds is not known.

60 Vbeta and 13 Jbeta primers were used in PCR. The repertoire was sequenced with immunoSEQ multiplex PCR; TCRdb's copy has only in-frame clones and lacks some. The sample holds about 150,000 clones, about three quarters seen once. The rearrangement links TRBV27 to TRBJ2-1; D uncertain. The specimen was PBMCs. The sequence came from a male donor in good health and CMV-seronegative. Here the CDR3 reads CASSRGNEQFF. DNA for the CDR3: TGTGCCAGCAGTCGAGGTAATGAGCAGTTCTTC.